Following are 21 T cell receptor beta chains from one sample sequenced in a study of cytotoxic CD8 clonotypes in ibrutinib-treated CLL. Clones were sequenced by immunoSEQ multiplex PCR, and TCRdb holds only the in-frame ones, with some missing. The sample consists of some 28,000 clones, 45% to 60% of them appearing once. The source material was PBMCs, sampled before ibrutinib treatment. The receptors were sampled from a human donor with chronic lymphocytic leukemia.

This clone has more than one count but fewer than ten. The CDR3 loop is CASSLVNGYTF. CDR3 in DNA: TGTGCCAGCAGCTTGGTGAATGGCTACACCTTC. The V gene is TRBV11-2, the J gene TRBJ1-2; D ambiguous. Germline CDR1 is SGHAT and CDR2 is FQNNGV. V lost 3 bases and J 6 bases, leaving 5 bases between the germline ends. The CDR3 covers 11 residues.

The chain couples TRBV12-5 to TRBJ1-6; no clear D. Germline CDR1 and CDR2: LGHNT and FRNRAP. The CDR3 has 11 residues. The V gene lost 6 bases and the J gene lost 5 bases, with 2 bases spanning the gap. CDR3 in amino acids: CASGNNSPLHF. The CDR3 bases are TGTGCTAGTGGGAATAATTCACCCCTCCACTTT.

The V gene is TRBV14, the J gene TRBJ1-1; D unresolved. The CDR3 spans 11 residues. CDR1 is SGHDN, CDR2 FVKESK, per germline. Trimming cost V 4 bases and J 0 bases, with 0 bases left between them. The CDR3 region has the DNA TGTGCCAGCAGCCTGAACACTGAAGCTTTCTTT. Translated, it gives CASSLNTEAFF.

The V and J genes are TRBV7-9 and TRBJ1-6, with D uncertain. Germline V gene lookup returns CDR1 SEHNR and CDR2 FQNEAQ (reference sequence). The CDR3 consists of 12 residues. V gave up 5 bases and J gave up 6 bases, with 5 bases separating them. CDR3 region: CASSSVNSPLHF. In DNA, the CDR3 is TGTGCCAGCAGCAGTGTTAATTCACCCCTCCACTTT.

The chain uses TRBV5-1 and TRBJ2-7; no clear D gene. Trimming removed 0 bases at V and 3 bases at J, with 10 bases between. CDR1 SGHRS and CDR2 YFSETQ come from the germline V gene. CDR3 length: 14 amino acids. The CDR3, as DNA: TGCGCCAGCAGCTTGGATGACATCCTCTACGAGCAGTACTTC. Residues: CASSLDDILYEQYF.

This rearrangement joins TRBV6-1 to TRBJ1-1; D gene ambiguous. V shed 5 bases and J shed 0 bases, with 13 bases lying between them. The CDR3 extends over 15 amino acids. CDR1 MNHNS and CDR2 SASEGT come from the germline V gene. The CDR3 loop reads CASSSRPPMNTEAFF. The CDR3 DNA reads TGTGCCAGCAGTTCGAGACCACCGATGAACACTGAAGCTTTCTTT.

The chain is built from TRBV14 and TRBJ2-2, with D possibly TRBD2 on 6 matching bases. In germline, CDR1 is SGHDN, CDR2 FVKESK. The CDR3 is made up of 18 amino acids. V lost 0 bases, J lost 0 bases, and 14 bases lay in between. CDR3 amino acids: CASSQEMERASNTGELFF. CDR3 DNA: TGTGCCAGCAGCCAAGAGATGGAGCGGGCCTCGAACACCGGGGAGCTGTTTTTT.

This sequence joins TRBV7-2 and TRBJ2-2; TRBD1 aligns across 9 bases. Per the germline V gene, CDR1 is SGHTA and CDR2 is FQGNSA. After removal of 0 bases from V and 5 bases from J, the junction contained 7 bases not matched to a gene. This CDR3 is built from 17 residues. CDR3 loop: CASSLASGTGRTGELFF. CDR3 coding DNA: TGTGCCAGCAGCTTAGCATCCGGGACAGGGAGGACCGGGGAGCTGTTTTTT.

DNA for the CDR3: TGTGCCAGCAGCGTGGAGGGGATCGCTGAAGCTTTCTTT. As protein: CASSVEGIAEAFF. The genes are TRBV9 and TRBJ1-1, with D perhaps matching TRBD1 (5 bases). CDR1 and CDR2 (germline): SGDLS, YYNGEE. Trimming took 2 bases from V and 6 from J, leaving 11 bases between them. The CDR3 loop spans 13 amino acids. The whole variable domain, filled in from reference TRBV9 and TRBJ1-1, reads DSGVTQTPKHLITATGQRVTLRCSPRSGDLSVYWYQQSLDQGLQFLIQYYNGEERAKGNILERFSAQQFPDLHSELNLSSLELGDSALYFCASSVEGIAEAFFGQGTRLTVV.

This clone has a handful of counts. This CDR3 is CASSLGGSRSQPQHF. The CDR3 DNA reads TGTGCCAGCAGCTTAGGAGGGAGTAGGAGTCAGCCCCAGCATTTT. J is TRBJ1-5 and V is TRBV7-8; D gene ambiguous. The CDR3 extends over 15 amino acids. Germline lookup yields CDR1 SGHVS and CDR2 FQNEAQ. The V gene lost 1 base and the J gene lost 6 bases, with 13 bases spanning the gap.

This sequence joins TRBV9 and TRBJ2-7; D gene uncertain. V was clipped by 0 bases and J by 3 bases, with 10 bases between them. The germline gives CDR1 SGDLS, CDR2 YYNGEE. This CDR3 region has 14 residues. The CDR3 region has the DNA TGTGCCAGCAGCGTAGGTGGCGGCCGCTACGAGCAGTACTTC. Residues: CASSVGGGRYEQYF.

The J gene is TRBJ2-7, the V gene TRBV2; no clear D. Per the germline V gene, CDR1 is SNHLY and CDR2 is FYNNEI. The V end lost 5 bases, the J end lost 4 bases, and 9 bases lay between the germline ends. The CDR3 totals 12 residues. CDR3 sequence: CASSFDLYEQYF. The CDR3 coding sequence is TGTGCCAGCAGTTTCGACCTATACGAGCAGTACTTC. Filled out from reference TRBV2 and TRBJ2-7, the complete variable domain reads EPEVTQTPSHQVTQMGQEVILRCVPISNHLYFYWYRQILGQKVEFLVSFYNNEISEKSEIFDDQFSVERPDGSNFTLKIRSTKLEDSAMYFCASSFDLYEQYFGPGTRLTVT.

The chain employs TRBV18 and TRBJ1-5; D gene ambiguous. The CDR3 is 16 amino acids. V was pared by 1 base and J by 0 bases, with 10 bases between. The germline V gene has CDR1 KGHSH and CDR2 LQKENI. The CDR3 here is CASSPRGGDSNQPQHF. CDR3 nucleotides: TGTGCCAGCTCACCACGCGGCGGAGATAGCAATCAGCCCCAGCATTTT.

V and J are TRBV15 and TRBJ2-5, with TRBD2 matching 10 bases. V trimming: 0 bases; J trimming: 5 bases; junction bases outside the gene matches: 6. This CDR3 has 16 residues. Germline CDR1 reads LNHNV; CDR2 reads YYDKDF (reference sequence). CDR3 nucleotides: TGTGCCACCAGCAGAGACGTAGCGGGGGGTTGGGAGACCCAGTACTTC. Amino acids: CATSRDVAGGWETQYF. Combining the CDR3 with reference TRBV15 and TRBJ2-5 gives the whole variable domain DAMVIQNPRYQVTQFGKPVTLSCSQTLNHNVMYWYQQKSSQAPKLLFHYYDKDFNNEADTPDNFQSRRPNTSFCFLDIRSPGLGDTAMYLCATSRDVAGGWETQYFGPGTRLLVL.

The J gene is TRBJ2-1, the V gene TRBV5-1; D unclear. Germline CDR1 SGHRS, CDR2 YFSETQ. V was shortened by 0 bases and J by 4 bases, with 11 bases between the two germline ends. This CDR3 is built from 15 residues. The CDR3 coding sequence is TGCGCCAGCAGCTTGGACGCCCCAGCTTACAATGAGCAGTTCTTC. Its translation is CASSLDAPAYNEQFF.

The genes are TRBV19 and TRBJ2-7, with 11 bases fitting TRBD2. Germline CDR1 is LNHDA and CDR2 is SQIVND (reference sequence). This CDR3 spans 15 amino acids. The V and J ends lost 7 bases and 1 base, in that order; junction bases with no gene match: 6. CDR3 sequence reads: CASTAGTSGSYEQYF. In DNA, the CDR3 is TGTGCCAGTACCGCCGGGACTAGCGGTTCCTACGAGCAGTACTTC.

In its sample, this clone was seen a few times. The chain links TRBV19 to TRBJ1-5; no reliable D call. Trimming took 1 base from V and 11 from J, leaving 12 bases between them. CDR3 length equals 13 residues. CDR1 and CDR2 (germline): LNHDA, SQIVND (reference sequence). The chain's CDR3 is CASSIGPGKAQHF. The CDR3 DNA sequence: TGTGCCAGTAGTATAGGCCCCGGGAAGGCCCAGCATTTT.

In its sample, this clone was seen once. The V gene is TRBV18, the J gene TRBJ1-5; D not certain. Germline V lookup: CDR1 KGHSH, CDR2 LQKENI. Trimming took off 3 bases at V and 4 bases at J, with 7 bases between the two ends. The CDR3 loop spans 13 amino acids. The CDR3 sequence is CASSPMGNQPQHF. The CDR3 nucleotides read TGTGCCAGCTCACCGATGGGGAATCAGCCCCAGCATTTT.

The J gene is TRBJ1-4, the V gene TRBV18, with no clear D. This CDR3 has 14 amino acids. The ends were cut back, 1 base at V and 5 bases at J, with 8 bases in the middle. In germline, CDR1 is KGHSH, CDR2 LQKENI. Here the CDR3 reads CASSPLTNNEKLFF. CDR3 nucleotide sequence: TGTGCCAGCTCACCACTGACAAACAATGAAAAACTGTTTTTT.

The V and J genes are TRBV11-3 and TRBJ2-1; D call uncertain. V was trimmed by 0 bases and J by 6 bases, leaving 6 bases between them. Germline V CDR1 and CDR2: SGHNT, YENEEA. This CDR3 has 13 amino acids. This chain's CDR3 is CASSLEDGNEQFF. CDR3 sequence (DNA): TGTGCCAGCAGCTTAGAGGACGGCAATGAGCAGTTCTTC.

The rearrangement uses TRBV28 and TRBJ2-3, with 7 bases that match TRBD2. The CDR3 is made up of 15 amino acids. V dropped 3 bases and J dropped 0; count of bases not matched to a gene: 3. Germline V gene sequence: CDR1 MDHEN, CDR2 SYDVKM. The CDR3: CASSFLAASTDTQYF. The CDR3 DNA reads TGTGCCAGCAGTTTCCTAGCGGCTAGCACAGATACGCAGTATTTT.